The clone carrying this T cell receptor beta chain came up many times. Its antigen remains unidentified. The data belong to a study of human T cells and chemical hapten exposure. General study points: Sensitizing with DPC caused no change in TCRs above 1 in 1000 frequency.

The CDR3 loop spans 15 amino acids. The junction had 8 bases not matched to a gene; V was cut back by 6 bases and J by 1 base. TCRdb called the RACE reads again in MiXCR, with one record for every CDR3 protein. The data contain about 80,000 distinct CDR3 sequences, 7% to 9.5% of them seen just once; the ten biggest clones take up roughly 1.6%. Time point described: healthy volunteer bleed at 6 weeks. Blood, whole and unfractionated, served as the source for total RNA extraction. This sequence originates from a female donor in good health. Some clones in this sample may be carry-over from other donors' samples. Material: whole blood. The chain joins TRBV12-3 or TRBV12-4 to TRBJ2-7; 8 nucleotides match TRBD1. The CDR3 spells CASSRGTGASYEQYF. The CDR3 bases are TGTGCCAGCAGCCGAGGGACAGGCGCATCCTACGAGCAGTACTTC.